This T cell receptor (beta chain) was found in a study of T cell clusters in autoimmune cytopenias. The CDR3 is 14 amino acids. Germline V gene lookup returns CDR1 SEHNR and CDR2 FQNEAQ (reference sequence). TRB rearrangements were amplified by touch-down multiplex PCR with mixed TRB-A/B primers. TCRdb reprocessed the multiplex PCR reads and stores each CDR3 protein as one record, lacking DNA. Reported are about 6,100 distinct CDR3 sequences; the ten largest clones contain approximately 6%. Whole-study findings and limits: Active autoimmune hepatitis patients had roughly 2.9-fold fewer exclusive TRB clusters than healthy donors.

Points on this clonotype: The target antigen is unknown.

TRB amplification used roughly 250 ng of peripheral blood genomic DNA. These data also formed part of another study, on T cell repertoires in aging, cancer and after chemotherapy. This second report adds: Age-matched healthy donors had significantly more diverse, less clonal blood TCR repertoires than untreated cancer patients. In each cancer cohort, median generation probability increased across chemotherapy, suggesting thymic output rebounded.

The V and J genes are TRBV7-9 and TRBJ1-1. The sequence derives from a human donor in good health. Sequenced: peripheral blood. The CDR3 loop reads CASTKGTAYTEAFF.